This is a list of T cell receptor beta chains from one sample in a study of Ad26.COV2.S vaccination and SARS-CoV-2 variants. Assay: immunoSEQ multiplex PCR; the TCRdb copy retains only in-frame clones and omits some. The table lists 380,000 or so clones, approximately 86% of them singletons. The specimen was peripheral blood, collected in a trial of Ad26.COV2.S vaccine versus placebo. The receptor set was obtained from a person between 18 and 65 years old who received the Ad26.COV2.S COVID-19 vaccine or a placebo. The CDR3 runs from the conserved cysteine through the conserved F or W. Each record gives: V gene, clone size, D gene, J gene, CDR3 DNA, CDR3 protein. The D gene is left open where the match is weak. Clone size is given for some rows only: seen once, a few or many times, or a class if the clone is expanded.

V gene: TRBV28
clone size: -
D gene: TRBD2
J gene: TRBJ2-1
CDR3 DNA: TGTGCCAGCAGTGGGACTAGCGGGAGAACCTACAATGAGCAGTTCTTC
CDR3 protein: CASSGTSGRTYNEQFF

V gene: TRBV2
clone size: -
D gene: -
J gene: TRBJ1-3
CDR3 DNA: TGTGCCAGCAGAATGGGCGGCGGGAACACCATATATTTT
CDR3 protein: CASRMGGGNTIYF

V gene: TRBV27
clone size: -
D gene: -
J gene: TRBJ1-5
CDR3 DNA: TGTGCCAGCAGTTTATCGGGGGGCCTAAGGAATCAGCCCCAGCATTTT
CDR3 protein: CASSLSGGLRNQPQHF

V gene: TRBV28
clone size: -
D gene: -
J gene: TRBJ1-1
CDR3 DNA: TGTGCCAGCAGTTCCCCTGGAAGGATGGGGGGTAGGACTGAAGCTTTCTTT
CDR3 protein: CASSSPGRMGGRTEAFF

V gene: TRBV10-2
clone size: -
D gene: -
J gene: TRBJ2-1
CDR3 DNA: TGCGCCAGCAGTGAGGATTTTCAGCGACAGTTGGGGCTAGCGCCCTACAATGAGCAGTTCTTC
CDR3 protein: CASSEDFQRQLGLAPYNEQFF

V gene: TRBV7-3
clone size: -
D gene: TRBD1
J gene: TRBJ2-7
CDR3 DNA: TGTGCCAGCAGCCTGTTGGACAGGGGAGTCCACGAGCAGTACTTC
CDR3 protein: CASSLLDRGVHEQYF

V gene: TRBV2
clone size: -
D gene: -
J gene: TRBJ2-3
CDR3 DNA: TGTGCCAGCAGACTGGGCCGGGGGAAGGGCACAGATACGCAGTATTTT
CDR3 protein: CASRLGRGKGTDTQYF

V gene: TRBV7-9
clone size: -
D gene: TRBD2
J gene: TRBJ2-2
CDR3 DNA: TGTGCCAGCAGCTTTCTAGCGGGAGGGGGCACCGGGGAGCTGTTTTTT
CDR3 protein: CASSFLAGGGTGELFF

V gene: TRBV6-2/TRBV6-3
clone size: -
D gene: -
J gene: TRBJ1-1
CDR3 DNA: TGTGCCAGCAGTTACGTTCGTCAGCCCGCTTTCTTT
CDR3 protein: CASSYVRQPAFF

V gene: TRBV27
clone size: once
D gene: TRBD2
J gene: TRBJ2-7
CDR3 DNA: TGTGCCAGCAGTTTATCCCCCCCCGGACTAGCGGGAGGACCTTCCTACGAGCAGTACTTC
CDR3 protein: CASSLSPPGLAGGPSYEQYF

V gene: TRBV28
clone size: -
D gene: TRBD2
J gene: TRBJ2-1
CDR3 DNA: TGTGCCAGCAGTTCCCTAGCGGAAGGCTCCTACAATGAGCAGTTCTTC
CDR3 protein: CASSSLAEGSYNEQFF

V gene: TRBV10-3
clone size: -
D gene: TRBD1
J gene: TRBJ2-6
CDR3 DNA: TGTGCCATCGGGGACAGGGGGCGTCCGTTCTCTGGGGCCAACGTCCTGACTTTC
CDR3 protein: CAIGDRGRPFSGANVLTF

V gene: TRBV27
clone size: -
D gene: -
J gene: TRBJ1-5
CDR3 DNA: TGTGCCAGCAGTCCCCGGGTTTCGAATCAGCCCCAGCATTTT
CDR3 protein: CASSPRVSNQPQHF

V gene: TRBV6-1
clone size: -
D gene: -
J gene: TRBJ2-1
CDR3 DNA: TGTGCCAGCAGTGGGTCTGGCTGGTACTCCTACAATGAGCAGTTCTTC
CDR3 protein: CASSGSGWYSYNEQFF

V gene: TRBV19
clone size: -
D gene: TRBD2
J gene: TRBJ2-1
CDR3 DNA: TGTGCCAGTATAGGCCGCGGGGGGACCGATTACAATGAGCAGTTCTTC
CDR3 protein: CASIGRGGTDYNEQFF

V gene: TRBV19
clone size: few
D gene: -
J gene: TRBJ2-7
CDR3 DNA: TGTGCCAGTAGTATAGGAGGGAGGGAGCAGTACTTC
CDR3 protein: CASSIGGREQYF

V gene: TRBV24-1
clone size: -
D gene: -
J gene: TRBJ2-7
CDR3 DNA: TGTGCCACCAGTGATTGGGTCGGGGGAACCTACGAGCAGTACTTC
CDR3 protein: CATSDWVGGTYEQYF

V gene: TRBV28
clone size: -
D gene: -
J gene: TRBJ2-5
CDR3 DNA: TGTGCCAGCAGGCGACATGGACAGTTACAAGAGACCCAGTACTTC
CDR3 protein: CASRRHGQLQETQYF